What follows is one TCR beta chain and its context. The germline gene is not matched at one end of the junction; a read error may be the cause. This sample is part of a study of post-analysis software for immune sequencing data. TCR beta cDNA libraries had unique molecular identifiers. A single record per CDR3 protein comes from TCRdb applying MiXCR to the PCR reads. Seen here are 500,000 to 600,000 distinct CDR3 sequences, roughly two fifths observed once, and the top ten hold around 1.7%. The source of this sequence is a girl aged 10 to 17 with multiple sclerosis. Sequencing was carried out using blood.

CDR3 in amino acids: CAGSLELAGGETQYF. The CDR3, as DNA: TGTGCCGGCAGCTTGGAGCTAGCGGGAGGGGAGACCCAGTACTTC. The genes are TRBV7-8 and TRBJ2-7; 12 positions agree with TRBD2. The DNA end is a closer match to TRBJ2-5, so the J assignment may be wrong. Looked up from germline, CDR1 is SGHVS and CDR2 is FQNEAQ. The CDR3 length is 15 residues.